The next 19 T cell receptor beta chains were all read from a single sample in a study of cytomegalovirus exposure and HLA in healthy donors (dated by TCRdb to the late 2010s). The library was prepared using the immunoSEQ multiplex PCR assay. For the multiplex PCR, a mixture combining 60 forward primers for TCR Vbeta segments and 13 reverse primers for TCR Jbeta segments was used. The clones in this table, taken by TCRdb from immuneACCESS, are in-frame only. Not every clone is retained; where verified, under half of the shortfall comes from an unresolved V gene, and the cause of the rest is unknown. The sample table holds some 71,000 clones. Approximately 1.7% of the sample is held by the ten biggest clonotypes. Sequenced: PBMCs. The source of these receptors is a woman aged 30 to 39 in good health and CMV-seronegative.

The V call is TRBV29-1, the J call TRBJ2-6; the D gene is possibly TRBD1 (6 bases). In germline, CDR1 is SQVTM, CDR2 ANQGSEA. The CDR3 extends over 13 amino acids. Trimming stripped 6 bases from V and 0 bases from J, with 6 bases between. The CDR3 loop reads CSVRGSGANVLTF. In DNA form, the CDR3 reads TGCAGCGTCAGGGGCTCTGGGGCCAACGTCCTGACTTTC.

J is TRBJ2-7 and V is TRBV2; no firm D call. Germline CDR1 and CDR2: SNHLY and FYNNEI. The CDR3 sequence is 14 residues long. The germline V and J ends were trimmed by 5 bases and 3 bases, with 14 bases remaining between them. The CDR3 DNA sequence: TGTGCCAGCAGTTCAGGCAGTCCGAGCTACGAGCAGTACTTC. As protein: CASSSGSPSYEQYF.

The CDR3 DNA reads as TGCGCCAGCAGCTTGCAACAGGGGGCGAATTCCCCCTACGAGCAGTACTTC. It specifies CASSLQQGANSPYEQYF. This chain connects TRBV5-1 to TRBJ2-7, with TRBD1 matching 9 bases. Losses at the gene ends were 1 base for V and 2 bases for J; bases not matched to a gene: 10. This CDR3 comprises 17 residues. Per the germline V gene, CDR1 is SGHRS and CDR2 is YFSETQ.

V gene TRBV18 combines with J gene TRBJ1-1, with D unclear. This CDR3 is 15 amino acids long. V shed 2 bases and J shed 1 base, with 11 bases lying between them. Germline assignment: CDR1 KGHSH and CDR2 LQKENI. The CDR3 reads CASSPERDKNTEAFF. The DNA of the CDR3 is TGTGCCAGCTCACCAGAGAGAGACAAGAACACTGAAGCTTTCTTT.

The genes are TRBV4-1 and TRBJ1-5, with D unclear. V was cut by 0 bases and J by 6 bases, with 18 bases left in between. CDR1 and CDR2 (germline): MGHRA, YSYEKL. This CDR3 has 17 amino acids. CDR3 amino acids: CASSQDGPSGRAQPQHF. DNA of the CDR3: TGCGCCAGCAGCCAAGATGGGCCCAGTGGGCGAGCTCAGCCCCAGCATTTT.

A word on this clone: The junction shows a germline mismatch at one end, possibly a read error. Additional DNA sequences in this sample encode the identical CDR3. V and J are TRBV5-1 and TRBJ1-6, with TRBD1 matching over 7 bases. This CDR3 region has 14 residues. Germline values: CDR1 SGHRS, CDR2 YFSETQ. In DNA form, the CDR3 reads TGCGCCAGCAACAGGGGAACAGAGGGGTCACCCCTACACTTT. It is translated as CASNRGTEGSPLHF. The full variable domain, with the rest looked up from reference TRBV5-1 and TRBJ1-6, is KAGVTQTPRYLIKTRGQQVTLSCSPISGHRSVSWYQQTPGQGLQFLFEYFSETQRNKGNFPGRFSGRQFSNSRSEMNVSTLELGDSALYLCASNRGTEGSPLHFGNGTRLTVT.

The chain joins TRBV28 to TRBJ1-6, with D perhaps TRBD1 (6 bases). CDR1 and CDR2 (germline): MDHEN, SYDVKM. This CDR3 is built from 15 residues. V was shortened by 6 bases and J by 7 bases, with 16 bases between the two germline ends. The CDR3 is CASRAQGIYNSPLHF. The CDR3 region has the DNA TGTGCCAGCAGAGCCCAGGGGATCTACAATTCACCCCTCCACTTT.

The rearrangement uses TRBV6-5 and TRBJ2-7; D possibly corresponds to TRBD2 (5 bases). The V and J ends lost 1 base and 4 bases respectively, with 11 bases between them. The CDR3 totals 14 residues. In germline, CDR1 is MNHEY, CDR2 SVGAGI. The CDR3 DNA sequence: TGTGCCAGCAGTTACTACGGAGCGGATTACGAGCAGTACTTC. This translates into CASSYYGADYEQYF.

V is TRBV5-4 and J is TRBJ2-1, with D perhaps TRBD2 (6 bases). The CDR3 spans 16 residues. Per the germline V gene, CDR1 is SGHNT and CDR2 is YYREEE (reference sequence). Trimming cost V 3 bases and J 4 bases, with 17 bases left between them. The CDR3 DNA is TGTGCCAGCAGCTCCGGGGGTGCCCCCCTGTACAATGAGCAGTTCTTC. It encodes CASSSGGAPLYNEQFF.

The chain links TRBV6-6 to TRBJ1-1; D is possibly TRBD1 (5 bases). Trimming left V 10 bases short and J 4 bases short, with 19 bases between. CDR3 length: 14 amino acids. Germline values: CDR1 MNHNY, CDR2 SVGAGI (reference sequence). In DNA form, the CDR3 reads TGTGCCATCCAAGGAAGGGGCGAGAGCACTGAAGCTTTCTTT. This sequence encodes CAIQGRGESTEAFF.

This rearrangement joins TRBV2 to TRBJ1-2; 7 nucleotides match TRBD1. With 6 bases clipped from V and 8 bases from J, the junction kept 9 bases outside the gene matches. CDR1 is SNHLY, CDR2 FYNNEI, per germline. The length of the CDR3 is 13 residues. The CDR3 sequence: CASRQGPGYGYTF. CDR3 DNA sequence: TGTGCCAGCAGACAGGGGCCGGGGTACGGCTACACCTTC.

The chain couples TRBV6-5 to TRBJ2-3, with TRBD1 as a possible D gene (6 bases). There are 15 residues in the CDR3. V was cut by 2 bases and J by 2 bases, with 11 bases left in between. CDR1 and CDR2 (germline): MNHEY, SVGAGI. CDR3 sequence reads: CASSYGQNITDTQYF. DNA of the CDR3: TGTGCCAGCAGTTACGGACAGAATATCACAGATACGCAGTATTTT.

This sequence joins TRBV28 and TRBJ2-1, with D perhaps TRBD1 (5 bases). The CDR3 is made up of 14 amino acids. The germline V and J ends were trimmed by 8 bases and 4 bases, with 15 bases remaining between them. CDR1 is MDHEN, CDR2 SYDVKM, per germline. The CDR3 spells CASRSPGPYNEQFF. CDR3 bases: TGTGCCAGCCGAAGTCCAGGGCCGTACAATGAGCAGTTCTTC.

The gene calls are TRBV15 and TRBJ1-1; TRBD1 aligns across 10 bases. V trimming: 1 base; J trimming: 4 bases; junction bases outside the gene matches: 6. The germline CDR1 and CDR2 sequences are LNHNV and YYDKDF (reference sequence). The CDR3 runs to 16 residues. CDR3 residues: CATSRGLGQGVTEAFF. The CDR3 DNA reads TGTGCCACCAGCAGAGGGCTAGGACAGGGGGTCACTGAAGCTTTCTTT.

The V and J genes are TRBV15 and TRBJ2-2, with TRBD1 matching 8 bases. The ends lost 2 bases at V and 7 bases at J; junction bases unmatched: 12. Germline-derived CDR1 and CDR2 are LNHNV and YYDKDF (reference sequence). The CDR3 length is 17 residues. The CDR3 DNA reads TGTGCCACCAGCAGAACTTCGGACAGGGAGGTGGGCGGGGAGCTGTTTTTT. Protein product: CATSRTSDREVGGELFF.

The chain is built from TRBV6-4 and TRBJ2-2; TRBD1 agrees at 7 bases. The CDR3 is 14 residues long. CDR1 and CDR2 from the germline V gene are MRHNA and SNTAGT. Losses at the gene ends were 8 bases for V and 4 bases for J; bases not matched to a gene: 7. The CDR3 protein is CASQGGAGTGELFF. DNA for the CDR3: TGTGCCAGCCAAGGGGGCGCGGGCACCGGGGAGCTGTTTTTT.

As to this clone: One end of the junction varies from germline; a read error may be responsible. V gene TRBV6-1 combines with J gene TRBJ1-1; TRBD1 matches at 8 bases. The germline V gene encodes CDR1 MNHNS and CDR2 SASEGT. This CDR3 spans 15 amino acids. CDR3 nucleotide sequence: TGTGCCAGCAGTGAAGTCGTGGGACAGGCGGAGGAAGATTTCTTT. The encoded protein is CASSEVVGQAEEDFF.

The chain has TRBV19 and TRBJ2-5; TRBD2 is a possible D gene (5 bases). Germline V gene data show CDR1 as LNHDA and CDR2 as SQIVND (reference sequence). CDR3 length equals 14 residues. V lost 4 bases and J lost 5, with 14 bases in between. This CDR3 is CASSTLDRGETQYF. CDR3 coding DNA: TGTGCCAGTAGTACCCTTGACCGCGGGGAGACCCAGTACTTC.

The gene calls are TRBV30 and TRBJ2-4; D might be TRBD2 (5 bases). The germline V gene encodes CDR1 GTSNPN and CDR2 SVGIG (reference sequence). Between the trimmed V and J ends, which lost 0 bases and 9 bases, there was a span of 12 bases. The CDR3 sequence is 13 residues long. The CDR3 DNA reads TGTGCCTGGAGTGTACGGGGTATGAGCATTCAGTACTTC. This encodes CAWSVRGMSIQYF.